What follows describes a single T cell receptor (beta chain). Its antigen is unknown. The data were taken from a study of siplizumab effects on memory and regulatory T cells. TCRdb keeps only in-frame clones here, not all; method: immunoSEQ multiplex PCR. The sample consists of 95,000 to 100,000 clones, 80% to 95% of them appearing once. General study results and limits: On average, roughly 69% of mappable alloreactive CD4+ clones were Treg-derived under siplizumab, against about 30% in controls. Naive T cells apparently outstripped memory cells in diversity and seemed major alloresponse contributors. Most proliferating CD4+ or CD8+ clones, roughly 75-95%, had no naive or memory assignment. Of the alloreactive clones, only a minor fraction mapped to unstimulated subsets.

The sample comprised non-Treg CD4+ T cells sorted from blood. The clonotype was recovered from a human donor in good health.

The chain's CDR3 is CASSFSRGHGYGYTF. CDR3 nucleotide sequence: TGTGCCAGCAGCTTCTCCAGGGGACATGGCTATGGCTACACCTTC. The chain has TRBV11-2 and TRBJ1-2; D may be TRBD1 (6 bases). Trimming stripped 3 bases from V and 4 bases from J, with 15 bases between. CDR1 is SGHAT and CDR2 is FQNNGV in the germline V gene. There are 15 residues in the CDR3.